The entry below describes one T cell receptor beta chain. Its antigen is currently unknown. Germline V CDR1 and CDR2: DFQATT, SNEGSKA (reference sequence). The CDR3 has 14 amino acids. These data originate in a study of T cells expressing NK-cell markers. General study findings and limits: In a group of 5 or 6 donors, dominant NKG2C+ clonotypes represented 1.0-7.0% of CD8+ T cells. In a few donors, dominant clonotypes made up about 28.3-65% of CD3+CD56-NKG2C+ cells.

TCRdb re-called the 5' RACE reads and shows each CDR3 protein once, DNA omitted. This sample's clone table lists around 380,000 distinct CDR3 sequences. This receptor was obtained from a woman between 50 and 59 years old in good health. Sequencing was carried out using blood T cells: a sorted CD56 or NKG2C T cell subset, CD4+ or CD8+ T cells, or bulk PBMC T cells (not recorded which). This sequence joins TRBV20-1 and TRBJ2-1; the D call of TRBD1 rests on TCRdb alone, since no DNA is present to check it. The CDR3 reads CSASSNTRPNEQFF.